Below, 27 T cell receptor beta chains from the same sample are listed, as sequenced in a study of blood T cell repertoires in COVID-19. Here immunoSEQ multiplex PCR was the method, and the copy in TCRdb shows in-frame clones only, minus some. This sample yields 450,000 to 600,000 clones, of which 87% are seen a single time; roughly 0.7% belongs to the top ten. Sequenced: PBMCs or T cells enriched from blood (not recorded which). Every receptor here comes from a woman aged 18-30 years who had recovered from COVID-19.

The genes are TRBV2 and TRBJ2-7; 10 bases agree with TRBD2. Per germline, CDR1 SNHLY and CDR2 FYNNEI. CDR3 length equals 15 residues. The V segment lost 1 base and the J segment 1 base; nucleotides outside the gene matches: 1. CDR3 in amino acids: CASSEERGGSYEQYF. CDR3 DNA: TGTGCCAGCAGTGAAGAGCGGGGGGGATCCTACGAGCAGTACTTC.

Here the CDR3 DNA reads TGTGCCAGCAGCCACCCCCGGGGGGGTATCGTTTTGAGTTCACCCCTCCACTTT. Protein product: CASSHPRGGIVLSSPLHF. The J gene is TRBJ1-6, the V gene TRBV11-2, with D possibly TRBD1 on 5 matching bases. CDR3 length equals 18 residues. The V gene lost 5 bases and the J gene lost 9 bases, with 26 bases spanning the gap. Germline V gives CDR1 SGHAT, CDR2 FQNNGV.

The sample holds one count of this clone. The chain joins TRBV2 to TRBJ1-2, with unresolved D. V was clipped by 7 bases and J by 8 bases, with 11 bases between them. The CDR3 sequence is 11 residues long. Germline CDR1 SNHLY, CDR2 FYNNEI. The CDR3 protein is CASKEEGGYTF. Written as DNA, the CDR3 is TGTGCCAGCAAGGAGGAGGGCGGCTACACCTTC.

The rearrangement joins TRBV6-5 to TRBJ1-2; 7 bases fit TRBD1. The germline V gene has CDR1 MNHEY and CDR2 SVGAGI. The V and J ends lost 5 bases and 7 bases, in that order; junction bases with no gene match: 7. CDR3 length: 13 residues. The CDR3 coding sequence is TGTGCCAGCAGTCCCGACAGGGCAGCTGGCTACACCTTC. It translates to CASSPDRAAGYTF.

The chain couples TRBV6-1 to TRBJ1-2; 8 nucleotides match TRBD1. Trimming at V came to 4 bases and at J to 3 bases, leaving 10 bases not matched to a gene. The CDR3 sequence is 16 residues long. CDR1 MNHNS and CDR2 SASEGT come from the germline V gene. The CDR3 here is CASSARRQGSDYGYTF. The DNA of the CDR3 is TGTGCCAGCAGTGCTAGACGACAGGGGAGTGACTATGGCTACACCTTC.

The CDR3 DNA sequence: TGCGCCAGCAGCTTGGTTCGGGGGGAAGGAGAAAAACTGTTTTTT. Protein: CASSLVRGEGEKLFF. The V call is TRBV5-1, the J call TRBJ1-4, with a tentative D call TRBD1 (5 bases). The V end lost 0 bases, the J end lost 8 bases, and 14 bases lay between the germline ends. CDR1 SGHRS and CDR2 YFSETQ come from the germline V gene. The CDR3 runs 15 residues.

A word on this clone: The sample holds other DNA sequences that translate to the same CDR3. The rearrangement joins TRBV5-8 to TRBJ1-6; TRBD1 might be the D (6 bases). CDR1 and CDR2 (germline): SGHTS, YDEGEE. The CDR3 consists of 13 residues. V was shortened by 2 bases and J by 7 bases, with 7 bases between the two germline ends. CDR3 region: CASSLRGNSPLHF. Written as DNA, the CDR3 is TGTGCCAGCAGCTTAAGGGGGAATTCACCCCTCCACTTT.

V and J are TRBV6-5 and TRBJ1-3; TRBD1 is a possible D gene (5 bases). CDR1 is MNHEY, CDR2 SVGAGI, per germline. This CDR3 comprises 15 residues. V shed 0 bases and J shed 2 bases, with 8 bases lying between them. The DNA of the CDR3 is TGTGCCAGCAGTTACTCCGGGGGAACTGGAAACACCATATATTTT. This sequence encodes CASSYSGGTGNTIYF.

This sequence joins TRBV6-5 and TRBJ1-2, with a tentative D call TRBD1 (6 bases). Trimming pared 0 bases from V and 4 bases from J, leaving 15 bases between. CDR1 and CDR2 from the germline V gene are MNHEY and SVGAGI. This CDR3 region has 16 residues. CDR3 DNA: TGTGCCAGCAGTTACTCGATCCCGGACAGTTCCTATGGCTACACCTTC. It is translated as CASSYSIPDSSYGYTF.

This clone was detected once. The chain has TRBV19 and TRBJ1-5; D remains unclear. Germline CDR1 LNHDA, CDR2 SQIVND (reference sequence). The CDR3 totals 14 residues. Trimming removed 6 bases at V and 9 bases at J, with 18 bases between. The CDR3 coding sequence is TGTGCCAGTAGACGAGGACGGCCTGGAGGGCCCCAGCATTTT. It encodes CASRRGRPGGPQHF.

The CDR3 sequence is CASSEAGPGMSTEAFF. CDR3 in DNA: TGTGCCAGCAGTGAAGCTGGGCCGGGAATGAGCACTGAAGCTTTCTTT. The chain links TRBV2 to TRBJ1-1; D uncertain. There are 16 residues in the CDR3. Deletions cut 0 bases from V and 4 bases from J, with 15 bases between. Germline V gives CDR1 SNHLY, CDR2 FYNNEI.

The V call is TRBV11-2, the J call TRBJ1-3, with 11 bases aligning to TRBD1. CDR1 SGHAT and CDR2 FQNNGV come from the germline V gene. The CDR3 is made up of 17 amino acids. With V trimmed by 5 bases and J by 8 bases, 14 bases remained unmatched. CDR3 sequence (DNA): TGTGCCAGCAGCCCCCGACCGGGGACAGGGGGGATGGACACCATATATTTT. Translation gives CASSPRPGTGGMDTIYF.

This rearrangement joins TRBV4-2 to TRBJ2-2; D is unresolved. Germline-derived CDR1 and CDR2 are LGHNA and YNFKEQ. The CDR3 sequence is 12 residues long. The ends were cut back, 4 bases at V and 4 bases at J, with 4 bases in the middle. CDR3 DNA sequence: TGTGCCAGCAGCCCTACCACCGGGGAGCTGTTTTTT. Its translation is CASSPTTGELFF.

The rearrangement links TRBV11-2 to TRBJ2-3; D may be TRBD2 (6 bases). Trimming left V 2 bases short and J 5 bases short, with 8 bases between. Germline V lookup: CDR1 SGHAT, CDR2 FQNNGV. This CDR3 is built from 13 residues. CDR3 DNA sequence: TGTGCCAGCAGCTTAACTAGCCAAGATACGCAGTATTTT. This translates into CASSLTSQDTQYF.

The table lists this clone with a count of one. DNA for the CDR3: TGTGCCAGCAGCGCAGACAGGGTAGGAGGCTACACCTTC. Protein: CASSADRVGGYTF. V gene TRBV2 combines with J gene TRBJ1-2, with 7 bases aligning to TRBD1. The J segment lost 8 bases and the V segment lost 6 bases, leaving 9 bases of the junction unmatched. Germline lookup yields CDR1 SNHLY and CDR2 FYNNEI. The CDR3 is made up of 13 amino acids.

The rearrangement joins TRBV7-2 to TRBJ2-1; TRBD2 matches at 8 bases. Germline V gene lookup returns CDR1 SGHTA and CDR2 FQGNSA. CDR3 size: 17 residues. Germline trimming cut 5 bases from V and 4 bases from J; bases unmatched to any gene: 13. The CDR3 region is CASSVSGGPGEYNEQFF. Written as DNA, the CDR3 is TGTGCCAGCAGCGTAAGCGGGGGCCCGGGTGAGTACAATGAGCAGTTCTTC.

This clone was picked up a small number of times. The V call is TRBV3-1 (or the pseudogene TRBV3-2), the J call TRBJ2-2; D remains unclear. The CDR3 consists of 13 residues. Germline V CDR1 and CDR2: LGHDT, YNNKEL (reference sequence). V lost 3 bases to trimming and J lost 7 bases, with 9 bases between them. Written as DNA, the CDR3 is TGTGCCAGCAGCCAGGTAGAGGTCGGGGAGCTGTTTTTT. Translated, it gives CASSQVEVGELFF.

The V gene is TRBV2, the J gene TRBJ1-1; D gene uncertain. Germline V gene sequence: CDR1 SNHLY, CDR2 FYNNEI. CDR3 length: 13 amino acids. V lost 6 bases and J lost 4, with 12 bases in between. The CDR3 region has the DNA TGTGCCAGCAGCGCCACCATGAGCACTGAAGCTTTCTTT. It translates to CASSATMSTEAFF.

This clone was detected a few times. This chain links TRBV3-1 (or the pseudogene TRBV3-2) with TRBJ2-6; the D gene is possibly TRBD1 (6 bases). Trimming left V 2 bases short and J 2 bases short, with 13 bases between. Germline lookup yields CDR1 LGHDT and CDR2 YNNKEL (reference sequence). The CDR3 has 17 amino acids. CDR3 bases: TGTGCCAGCAGCCAATCCCAGGGGTCCGCTGGGGCCAACGTCCTGACTTTC. Translating gives CASSQSQGSAGANVLTF.

The rearrangement joins TRBV5-5 to TRBJ2-2; 9 nucleotides match TRBD2. The CDR3 has 17 amino acids. CDR1 SGHKS and CDR2 YYEKEE come from the germline V gene (reference sequence). Trimming took 4 bases from V and 8 from J; bases not matched to a gene: 15. Here the CDR3 DNA reads TGTGCCAGCAGCATCCTTAGCGGGGGCCACAAGTTGGGGGAGCTGTTTTTT. Amino acids: CASSILSGGHKLGELFF.

The chain couples TRBV28 to TRBJ1-4, with 9 positions matching TRBD1. The V gene end was trimmed by 8 bases and the J gene end by 7 bases; junction bases not matched to a gene: 17. Per germline, CDR1 MDHEN and CDR2 SYDVKM. The CDR3 length is 17 residues. CDR3 loop: CASSPLTQGAHPEKLFF. The CDR3 nucleotides are TGTGCCAGCTCGCCCCTCACACAGGGGGCGCACCCTGAAAAACTGTTTTTT.

V gene TRBV6-5 combines with J gene TRBJ1-5, with D possibly matching TRBD1 (6 bases). Germline assignment: CDR1 MNHEY and CDR2 SVGAGI. The CDR3 totals 15 residues. V gave up 6 bases and J gave up 0 bases, with 12 bases separating them. CDR3 sequence reads: CASSLGQHSNQPQHF. CDR3 DNA: TGTGCCAGCAGCTTAGGACAGCATAGCAATCAGCCCCAGCATTTT.

The V call is TRBV28, the J call TRBJ2-5; 12 bases fit TRBD2. CDR1 and CDR2 from the germline V gene are MDHEN and SYDVKM. J gave up 4 bases and V 6 bases, and 18 bases lay outside the gene matches. This CDR3 is 19 amino acids long. CDR3 coding DNA: TGTGCCAGCAGCCCCGGACAGAGACAGCTAGCGGGGGGGAGAGAGACCCAGTACTTC. Protein sequence: CASSPGQRQLAGGRETQYF.

The gene calls are TRBV6-6 and TRBJ2-6; 10 bases match TRBD1. CDR3 length: 18 amino acids. Germline trimming cut 5 bases from V and 0 bases from J; bases unmatched to any gene: 7. Looked up from germline, CDR1 is MNHNY and CDR2 is SVGAGI (reference sequence). CDR3 region: CASSRRQGAASGANVLTF. Here the CDR3 DNA reads TGTGCCAGCAGTCGCAGACAGGGGGCAGCCTCTGGGGCCAACGTCCTGACTTTC.

The V and J genes are TRBV6-5 and TRBJ2-2; TRBD2 agrees at 7 bases. V was clipped by 11 bases and J by 7 bases; unmatched bases: 13. The CDR3 runs to 14 residues. CDR1 is MNHEY, CDR2 SVGAGI, per germline. The CDR3 reads CASGGLMANGELFF. The DNA of the CDR3 is TGTGCCTCGGGAGGACTTATGGCTAACGGGGAGCTGTTTTTT.

V usage is TRBV4-1 and J usage is TRBJ1-1; no firm D call. Germline CDR1 MGHRA, CDR2 YSYEKL. The V end lost 4 bases, the J end lost 3 bases, and 12 bases lay between the germline ends. There are 14 residues in the CDR3. CDR3 loop: CASSRRGRDTEAFF. The CDR3 region has the DNA TGCGCCAGCAGCCGCCGCGGGCGGGACACTGAAGCTTTCTTT.

The chain joins TRBV5-4 to TRBJ1-6; D is unresolved. The germline V gene has CDR1 SGHNT and CDR2 YYREEE (reference sequence). Trimming took 4 bases from V and 14 from J, leaving 13 bases between them. The CDR3 consists of 12 residues. The CDR3 is CASSSGLGTLHF. The CDR3 coding sequence is TGTGCCAGCAGCAGCGGGCTTGGCACCCTCCACTTT.